This entry concerns a single TCR beta chain. These data originate in a study of blood T cell repertoires in COVID-19. Study summary: COVID-19 samples collected from the United States, Italy and Spain covered acute and convalescent phases. The analysed material was cDNA or gDNA that came from T cells, B-cell-depleted T cells, or PBMCs.

In the original analysis: Reference gene primer amplification yielded estimated nucleated cell counts. Sequencing was performed with immunoSEQ multiplex PCR; in TCRdb, only in-frame clones are kept and a portion is missing. That table is the source of V, J and clone size, and D and trimming were worked out from the DNA. The sample records some 110,000 clones, 80% to 90% being singletons. Germline assignment: CDR1 LGHNA and CDR2 YNFKEQ. There are 15 residues in the CDR3. The V gene lost 1 base and the J gene lost 2 bases, with 12 bases spanning the gap. The chain links TRBV4-2 to TRBJ2-7; tentatively, D is TRBD1 (6 bases). The receptor was isolated from a man aged 35-49 years with acute or convalescent COVID-19. The sample comprised peripheral blood. The CDR3 spells CASSQGTRQAYEQYF. In nucleotides, the CDR3 is TGTGCCAGCAGCCAAGGTACCCGACAGGCCTACGAGCAGTACTTC.